This T cell receptor (beta chain) derives from a study of Ad26.COV2.S vaccination and SARS-CoV-2 variants. Overall study context: It was the COV1001 Ad26.COV2.S trial arm that included the donor.

Germline-derived CDR1 and CDR2 are MDHEN and SYDVKM. There are 14 residues in the CDR3. Trimming stripped 11 bases from V and 0 bases from J, with 14 bases between. Treatment here: around 19 received Ad26.COV2.S at low or high dose, single or two shots; about five received placebo; per-sample allocation not given. The investigators took samples on day 63 after the first vaccine or placebo injection. With regard to this clone: No antigen is known for it.

TCRdb's copy holds only in-frame clones and misses some; the assay was immunoSEQ multiplex PCR. The sample carries around 450,000 clones, approximately 92% recorded once. Study-wide points: Responses of spike-specific T cells (both CD8+ and CD4+) reportedly showed substantial breadth after vaccination.

Specimen: peripheral blood, collected in a trial of Ad26.COV2.S vaccine versus placebo. The chain carries TRBV28 and TRBJ2-4; D is unclear. The sequence derives from a person between 18 and 65 years old who received the Ad26.COV2.S COVID-19 vaccine or a placebo. CDR3 amino acids: CAGSYGLAKNIQYF. The CDR3, as DNA: TGTGCCGGGTCGTACGGGCTAGCCAAAAACATTCAGTACTTC.